The 5 T cell receptor beta chains below were found in one sample sequenced in a study of T cells in Graves' hyperthyroidism and ophthalmopathy. Amplification of TCR beta CDR3 regions used RNA as the template. In the first-round RT-PCR of the TCR CDR3, the HTBI primer set was used. TCRdb reprocessed the multiplex PCR reads with MiXCR, giving one entry per CDR3 protein. This sample carries fewer than 850,000 distinct CDR3 sequences, 15% to 20% of them seen once, and the ten largest clones take 15% to 18%. Material: blood. The origin of the receptors is a man aged 50 or older with Graves' hyperthyroidism.

This clonotype was observed a few times. J is TRBJ2-3 and V is TRBV7-6; D is possibly TRBD2 (5 bases). The germline gives CDR1 SGHVS, CDR2 FNYEAQ. There are 16 residues in the CDR3. The V end was cut by 5 bases, the J end by 5 bases, with 20 bases between. The CDR3 sequence: CASSQVSRQEGDTQYF. The DNA for the CDR3 is TGTGCCAGCAGCCAAGTATCTCGCCAAGAGGGAGATACGCAGTATTTT. Filled out from reference TRBV7-6 and TRBJ2-3, the complete variable domain reads GAGVSQSPRYKVTKRGQDVALRCDPISGHVSLYWYRQALGQGPEFLTYFNYEAQQDKSGLPNDRFSAERPEGSISTLTIQRTEQRDSAMYRCASSQVSRQEGDTQYFGPGTRLTVL.

This clonotype was detected ten times or more. This chain links TRBV28 with TRBJ2-7; D may be TRBD1 or TRBD2 (5 bases each). The length of the CDR3 is 12 residues. Per the germline V gene, CDR1 is MDHEN and CDR2 is SYDVKM. Trimming cost V 7 bases and J 7 bases, with 14 bases left between them. CDR3 sequence reads: CASIKGTREQYF. The CDR3, as DNA: TGTGCCAGCATAAAGGGGACCAGGGAGCAGTACTTC.

This clonotype was counted at least ten times. The rearrangement uses TRBV13 and TRBJ2-7; 11 bases fit TRBD1. CDR1 and CDR2 (germline): PRHDT, FYEKMQ (reference sequence). Trimming removed 7 bases from V and 3 bases from J; junction bases left unmatched: 8. CDR3 length equals 15 residues. The CDR3: CASMGPGQGGYEQYF. Written as DNA, the CDR3 is TGTGCCAGCATGGGACCGGGACAGGGGGGCTACGAGCAGTACTTC.

Ten or more counts support this clonotype. The chain joins TRBV5-1 to TRBJ1-2; no reliable D call. Trimming removed 4 bases at V and 4 bases at J, with 11 bases between. Germline CDR1 and CDR2: SGHRS and YFSETQ. The CDR3 has 13 residues. The CDR3 loop reads CASSLDQSYGYTF. CDR3 in DNA: TGCGCCAGCAGCCTGGACCAGTCCTATGGCTACACCTTC.

This clonotype was detected ten times or more. The chain is built from TRBV2 and TRBJ1-6, with 11 bases identical to TRBD1. In germline, CDR1 is SNHLY, CDR2 FYNNEI. Trimming cost V 6 bases and J 5 bases; bases outside gene matches: 3. The CDR3 length is 15 residues. CDR3 residues: CASRRTGGHNSPLHF. The CDR3, as DNA: TGTGCCAGCAGGAGGACAGGGGGCCATAATTCACCCCTCCACTTT. Drawing the rest from reference TRBV2 and TRBJ1-6, the complete variable domain is EPEVTQTPSHQVTQMGQEVILRCVPISNHLYFYWYRQILGQKVEFLVSFYNNEISEKSEIFDDQFSVERPDGSNFTLKIRSTKLEDSAMYFCASRRTGGHNSPLHFGNGTRLTVT.